This passage covers 17 T cell receptor beta chains from one sample sequenced in a study of cytomegalovirus exposure and HLA in healthy donors. PCR employed 60 Vbeta and 13 Jbeta primers. Here immunoSEQ multiplex PCR was the method, and the copy in TCRdb shows in-frame clones only, minus some. The sample records approximately 200,000 clones, more than 70% being singletons. What was sequenced was PBMCs. These receptors were collected from a boy younger than 18 in good health and CMV-seronegative.

This chain links TRBV5-5 with TRBJ2-2; 11 bases align to TRBD2. The CDR3 contains 18 residues. CDR1 is SGHKS, CDR2 YYEKEE, per germline (reference sequence). Trimming cost V 2 bases and J 9 bases; bases outside gene matches: 15. The CDR3 bases are TGTGCCAGCAGCTTCGACCAAACCAAACTAGCGGGGGCTAGGGAGCTGTTTTTT. Protein product: CASSFDQTKLAGARELFF.

V and J are TRBV28 and TRBJ1-2; TRBD1 matches 7 bases. Trimming cost V 7 bases and J 5 bases; bases outside gene matches: 7. The CDR3 length is 13 residues. Per the germline V gene, CDR1 is MDHEN and CDR2 is SYDVKM. The CDR3 region has the DNA TGTGCCAGCAACGAGGACAGGCCATATGGCTACACCTTC. This gives the protein CASNEDRPYGYTF.

The gene calls are TRBV6-5 and TRBJ1-1; 8 positions match TRBD1. Per germline, CDR1 MNHEY and CDR2 SVGAGI. V lost 7 bases to trimming and J lost 0 bases; unmatched junction nucleotides: 4. The CDR3 extends over 14 amino acids. CDR3 region: CASKRTGLNTEAFF. DNA for the CDR3: TGTGCCAGCAAACGGACAGGGTTGAACACTGAAGCTTTCTTT.

This rearrangement joins TRBV7-9 to TRBJ2-2; D is possibly TRBD1 (5 bases). Trimming took off 3 bases at V and 2 bases at J, with 10 bases between the two ends. Germline CDR1 SEHNR, CDR2 FQNEAQ (reference sequence). CDR3 length: 15 amino acids. The CDR3 sequence: CASSFLGANTGELFF. The CDR3 DNA reads TGTGCCAGCAGCTTCCTAGGGGCAAACACCGGGGAGCTGTTTTTT.

The chain combines TRBV9 with TRBJ1-3; unclear D gene. Germline V lookup: CDR1 SGDLS, CDR2 YYNGEE. The CDR3 loop spans 17 amino acids. Trimming took 0 bases from V and 0 from J, leaving 13 bases between them. The CDR3 region is CASSVADGRSSGNTIYF. The CDR3, as DNA: TGTGCCAGCAGCGTAGCTGACGGCCGGAGCTCTGGAAACACCATATATTTT.

V and J are TRBV13 and TRBJ1-1; 7 positions match TRBD1. Germline values: CDR1 PRHDT, CDR2 FYEKMQ (reference sequence). V was pared by 5 bases and J by 11 bases, with 20 bases of the junction left unmatched. This CDR3 spans 16 amino acids. The CDR3 spells CASSPLLDRPSGYAFF. The DNA for the CDR3 is TGTGCCAGCAGCCCTCTTTTGGACAGGCCCTCCGGTTATGCTTTCTTT.

The chain carries TRBV15 and TRBJ2-7; 13 bases align to TRBD2. The CDR3 extends over 16 amino acids. J gave up 6 bases and V 2 bases, and 7 bases lay outside the gene matches. In germline, CDR1 is LNHNV, CDR2 YYDKDF (reference sequence). The CDR3 region is CATSRSGTSGVGEQYF. In DNA, the CDR3 is TGTGCCACCAGCAGATCGGGGACTAGCGGGGTTGGCGAGCAGTACTTC.

The chain recombines TRBV4-3 with TRBJ2-7, with 7 bases that match TRBD1. Germline V gene data show CDR1 as LGHNA and CDR2 as YSLEER. The CDR3 covers 15 residues. The V segment lost 3 bases and the J segment 1 base; nucleotides outside the gene matches: 6. The CDR3 is CASSHIRDSSYEQYF. DNA for the CDR3: TGCGCCAGCAGCCATATCCGGGACAGTTCCTACGAGCAGTACTTC.

This chain uses TRBV7-2 with TRBJ2-3; D uncertain. CDR3 size: 13 residues. V was pared by 5 bases and J by 2 bases, with 8 bases between. CDR1 is SGHTA, CDR2 FQGNSA, per germline. Written as DNA, the CDR3 is TGTGCCAGCAGCCGAACTTTCACAGATACGCAGTATTTT. Translating it yields CASSRTFTDTQYF.

In its sample, this clone was seen once. The chain combines TRBV2 with TRBJ2-1, with 8 bases matching TRBD2. Germline V lookup: CDR1 SNHLY, CDR2 FYNNEI. The CDR3 extends over 15 amino acids. The V and J ends lost 1 base and 9 bases, in that order; junction bases with no gene match: 8. This CDR3 reads CASSEGTSFTIEQFF. CDR3 sequence (DNA): TGTGCCAGCAGTGAAGGGACTAGCTTTACTATTGAGCAGTTCTTC. The complete variable domain, with remaining parts taken from reference TRBV2 and TRBJ2-1, reads EPEVTQTPSHQVTQMGQEVILRCVPISNHLYFYWYRQILGQKVEFLVSFYNNEISEKSEIFDDQFSVERPDGSNFTLKIRSTKLEDSAMYFCASSEGTSFTIEQFFGPGTRLTVL.

This chain joins TRBV7-3 and TRBJ2-2; 10 bases match TRBD2. This CDR3 contains 19 residues. Germline CDR1 reads SGHTA; CDR2 reads FQGTGA. V shed 1 base, J shed 1 base, and the junction held 9 bases outside the gene matches. In DNA form, the CDR3 reads TGTGCCAGCAGCTTAAGGACTAGCGGCAGCTCTCTGAACACCGGGGAGCTGTTTTTT. Protein sequence: CASSLRTSGSSLNTGELFF.

V and J are TRBV5-5 and TRBJ2-7; weak D call: TRBD1 (8 bases). CDR1 is SGHKS and CDR2 is YYEKEE in the germline V gene (reference sequence). Trimming removed 4 bases from V and 4 bases from J, with 15 bases in between. The CDR3 runs 14 residues. The CDR3 spells CASSDTGGVYEQYF. CDR3 coding DNA: TGTGCCAGCAGCGATACAGGGGGGGTTTACGAGCAGTACTTC.

The genes are TRBV5-3 and TRBJ2-7, with TRBD1 matching 7 bases. TRBV5-3 is assigned to the ORF class and has an uncertain function. J was trimmed by 1 base and V by 6 bases; bases with no gene match: 7. This CDR3 is built from 14 residues. CDR3 in DNA: TGTGCCAGAACAAACAGGGGATTATCCTACGAGCAGTACTTC. Protein: CARTNRGLSYEQYF.

The rearrangement uses TRBV11-1 and TRBJ2-5; 11 bases fit TRBD1. The V gene's germline CDR1 is SGHAT and CDR2 FQDESV (reference sequence). Germline trimming cut 3 bases from V and 5 bases from J; bases unmatched to any gene: 14. The CDR3 is 18 residues long. CDR3 amino acids: CASSFRTGGGLNWETQYF. The CDR3 DNA sequence: TGTGCCAGCAGCTTCCGGACAGGGGGCGGTTTGAATTGGGAGACCCAGTACTTC.

This chain links TRBV9 with TRBJ1-2, with D perhaps TRBD1 (5 bases). Trimming took 7 bases from V and 3 from J, leaving 10 bases between them. There are 12 residues in the CDR3. Germline assignment: CDR1 SGDLS and CDR2 YYNGEE. CDR3 sequence reads: CASWTTDYGYTF. The DNA for the CDR3 is TGTGCCAGCTGGACAACGGACTATGGCTACACCTTC. The variable domain in full, completed from reference TRBV9 and TRBJ1-2, reads DSGVTQTPKHLITATGQRVTLRCSPRSGDLSVYWYQQSLDQGLQFLIQYYNGEERAKGNILERFSAQQFPDLHSELNLSSLELGDSALYFCASWTTDYGYTFGSGTRLTVV.

The chain couples TRBV5-4 to TRBJ2-3; D might be TRBD2 (5 bases). CDR1 and CDR2 (germline): SGHNT, YYREEE (reference sequence). V lost 4 bases and J 5 bases, leaving 8 bases between the germline ends. This CDR3 has 12 amino acids. The CDR3 nucleotides read TGTGCCAGCAGCCCGGCGGGAGATACGCAGTATTTT. Protein sequence: CASSPAGDTQYF.

This chain joins TRBV6-6 and TRBJ1-1, with 7 bases that match TRBD1. Germline V gene data show CDR1 as MNHNY and CDR2 as SVGAGI (reference sequence). The V gene end was trimmed by 10 bases and the J gene end by 5 bases; junction bases not matched to a gene: 4. This CDR3 region has 11 residues. The CDR3, as DNA: TGTGCCACCAGGGGGGGTACTGAAGCTTTCTTT. Its protein is CATRGGTEAFF.